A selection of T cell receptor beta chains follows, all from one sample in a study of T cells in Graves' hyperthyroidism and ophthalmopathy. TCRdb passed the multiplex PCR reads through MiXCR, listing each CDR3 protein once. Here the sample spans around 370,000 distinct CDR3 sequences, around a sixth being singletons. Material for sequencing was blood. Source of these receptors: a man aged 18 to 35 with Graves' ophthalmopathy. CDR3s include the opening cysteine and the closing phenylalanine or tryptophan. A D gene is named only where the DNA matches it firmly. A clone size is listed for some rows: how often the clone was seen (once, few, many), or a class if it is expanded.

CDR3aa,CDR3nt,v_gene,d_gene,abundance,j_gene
CASSFSEASQETQYF,TGTGCCAGCAGTTTTAGCGAGGCAAGCCAAGAGACCCAGTACTTC,TRBV6-1,NA,many,TRBJ2-5
CASSVVNRAPTNEKLFF,TGTGCCAGCAGCGTAGTTAATAGGGCACCAACTAATGAAAAACTGTTTTTT,TRBV9,NA,many,TRBJ1-4
CSASRLAGDNEQFF,TGCAGTGCTAGTCGGCTAGCGGGGGACAATGAGCAGTTCTTC,TRBV20-1,TRBD2,many,TRBJ2-1
CASSLYRDSSPLHF,TGTGCCAGCAGTTTATACAGGGACAGTTCACCCCTCCACTTT,TRBV28,TRBD1,many,TRBJ1-6
CASSSGTGKIGELFF,TGTGCCAGCAGTTCCGGGACAGGGAAAATCGGGGAGCTGTTTTTT,TRBV12-3/TRBV12-4,TRBD1,many,TRBJ2-2
CASSLAGGGADTQYF,TGTGCCAGCAGCTTAGCGGGCGGGGGTGCAGATACGCAGTATTTT,TRBV7-8,TRBD2,many,TRBJ2-3
CASTLDRGGAYGYTF,TGTGCCAGCACCCTCGACAGGGGAGGGGCCTATGGCTACACCTTC,TRBV12-3/TRBV12-4,TRBD1,many,TRBJ1-2
CASSSVAGELFF,TGTGCCAGCAGCTCCGTGGCCGGGGAGCTGTTTTTT,TRBV7-9,NA,NA,TRBJ2-2
CASRLGGETQYF,TGTGCCAGCAGGCTAGGCGGGGAGACCCAGTACTTC,TRBV3-1,NA,NA,TRBJ2-5
CASSFGGAEYTQYF,TGTGCCAGCAGTTTTGGAGGGGCCGAGTATACGCAGTATTTT,TRBV27,NA,NA,TRBJ2-3
CASSQELAGDHRTDTQYF,TGCGCCAGCAGCCAAGAGCTAGCGGGGGACCACCGCACAGATACGCAGTATTTT,TRBV4-1,TRBD2,NA,TRBJ2-3
CASSIGAGIGNEQFF,TGTGCCAGTAGTATAGGGGCGGGGATCGGCAATGAGCAGTTCTTC,TRBV19,NA,few,TRBJ2-1
CASTLFGRGGDGTDTQYF,TGTGCCAGCACCCTATTCGGGCGCGGGGGGGACGGCACAGATACGCAGTATTTT,TRBV2,TRBD2,many,TRBJ2-3
CASSFGWQGDSPLHF,TGTGCCAGCAGTTTCGGGTGGCAGGGTGATTCACCCCTCCACTTT,TRBV12-3/TRBV12-4,NA,many,TRBJ1-6
CASSLGPLVGYTF,TGTGCCAGCAGTTTGGGTCCTCTAGTGGGCTACACCTTC,TRBV12-3/TRBV12-4,NA,many,TRBJ1-2
CASSWTPNTEAFF,TGCGCCAGCAGCTGGACCCCGAACACTGAAGCTTTCTTT,TRBV5-1,NA,many,TRBJ1-1
CASSQFSVGLAGGDTQYF,TGTGCCAGCAGTCAGTTTTCGGTGGGACTAGCGGGGGGAGATACGCAGTATTTT,TRBV6-1,TRBD2,NA,TRBJ2-3
CASSLSGVNTEAFF,TGTGCCAGCAGCTTGTCGGGGGTGAACACTGAAGCTTTCTTT,TRBV5-1,NA,NA,TRBJ1-1
CASSSNTDTQYF,TGTGCCAGCAGCTCCAACACAGATACGCAGTATTTT,TRBV11-2,NA,many,TRBJ2-3
CASSGGSGGRGEQFF,TGTGCCAGCAGTGGGGGTAGCGGGGGGCGGGGTGAGCAGTTCTTC,TRBV2,TRBD2,NA,TRBJ2-1
CSARAGNIYNEQFF,TGCAGTGCTAGAGCCGGGAATATCTACAATGAGCAGTTCTTC,TRBV20-1,NA,few,TRBJ2-1
CASSPPGQGALEKLFF,TGTGCCAGCAGTCCCCCCGGACAGGGGGCCTTGGAAAAACTGTTTTTT,TRBV28,TRBD1,NA,TRBJ1-4
CASRGQGMNTEAFF,TGTGCCAGCAGGGGGCAGGGGATGAACACTGAAGCTTTCTTT,TRBV2,NA,many,TRBJ1-1